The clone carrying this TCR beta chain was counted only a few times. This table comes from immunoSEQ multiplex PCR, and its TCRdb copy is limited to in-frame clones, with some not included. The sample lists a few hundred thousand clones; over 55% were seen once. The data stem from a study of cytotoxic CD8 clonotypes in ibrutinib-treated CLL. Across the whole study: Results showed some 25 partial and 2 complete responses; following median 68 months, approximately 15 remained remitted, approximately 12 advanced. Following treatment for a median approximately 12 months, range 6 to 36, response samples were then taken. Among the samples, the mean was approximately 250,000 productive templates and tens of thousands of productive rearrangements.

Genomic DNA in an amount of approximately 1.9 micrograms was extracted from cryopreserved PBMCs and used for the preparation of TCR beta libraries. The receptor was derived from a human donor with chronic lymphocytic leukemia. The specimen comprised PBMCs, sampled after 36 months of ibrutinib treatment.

Written as DNA, the CDR3 is TGTGCCAGTATGGAAACCGCCTTTGGCCCCTACTACATTCAGTACTTC. Its protein is CASMETAFGPYYIQYF. V gene TRBV19 combines with J gene TRBJ2-4; D gene ambiguous. CDR3 size: 16 residues. Per germline, CDR1 LNHDA and CDR2 SQIVND (reference sequence). Trimming left V 7 bases short and J 8 bases short, with 24 bases between.